One sample yielded the 12 T cell receptor beta chains listed below, sequenced in a study of cytomegalovirus exposure and HLA in healthy donors listed by TCRdb under 2017. The library relied on the immunoSEQ multiplex PCR assay. For the multiplex PCR, a mixture combining 60 forward primers for TCR Vbeta segments and 13 reverse primers for TCR Jbeta segments was used. TCRdb retrieved this table from immuneACCESS and kept in-frame rearrangements only. Not all clones are present; in checked studies, unresolved V genes account for under half, and no reason is known for the remainder. The sample table contains 180,000 or so clones; only one count was recorded for 75% to 80% of them. Roughly 6% of the sample belongs to the ten largest clones. Input material: PBMCs. Source of these receptors: a man aged 40-55 years in good health and CMV-seropositive.

The chain employs TRBV7-3 and TRBJ2-1; 10 bases line up with TRBD2. This CDR3 comprises 17 residues. Germline CDR1 reads SGHTA; CDR2 reads FQGTGA. V gave up 1 base and J gave up 6 bases; unmatched junction bases: 9. The CDR3 reads CASSLSLAGARGNEQFF. The DNA for the CDR3 is TGTGCCAGCAGCTTAAGCCTAGCGGGGGCTAGGGGCAATGAGCAGTTCTTC.

The chain couples TRBV7-3 to TRBJ2-2, with D perhaps TRBD2 (5 bases). Trimming left V 5 bases short and J 6 bases short, with 16 bases between. This CDR3 spans 15 amino acids. Looked up from germline, CDR1 is SGHTA and CDR2 is FQGTGA. DNA for the CDR3: TGTGCCAGCAGCCCGGGGTGGGCGTCCCCCGGGGAGCTGTTTTTT. This translates into CASSPGWASPGELFF.

The CDR3 DNA reads as TGTGCCAGCAGTGAAGAAAGGGGCGCGGTATATGGCTACACCTTC. Its protein is CASSEERGAVYGYTF. V is TRBV2 and J is TRBJ1-2, with D tentatively TRBD1 (5 bases). Germline CDR1 SNHLY, CDR2 FYNNEI. V dropped 1 base and J dropped 5 bases, with 14 bases sitting between them. The CDR3 loop spans 15 amino acids.

The genes are TRBV5-1 and TRBJ1-2; 11 nucleotides agree with TRBD1. Per germline, CDR1 SGHRS and CDR2 YFSETQ. After removal of 7 bases from V and 7 bases from J, the junction contained 9 bases not matched to a gene. The CDR3 loop spans 14 amino acids. CDR3 nucleotides: TGCGCCAGCGGCCGGGACAGGGGGGTCGGTGGCTACACCTTC. Amino acids: CASGRDRGVGGYTF. Looking up the rest from reference TRBV5-1 and TRBJ1-2 gives the full variable domain: KAGVTQTPRYLIKTRGQQVTLSCSPISGHRSVSWYQQTPGQGLQFLFEYFSETQRNKGNFPGRFSGRQFSNSRSEMNVSTLELGDSALYLCASGRDRGVGGYTFGSGTRLTVV.

The chain employs TRBV5-1 and TRBJ2-7; 8 positions agree with TRBD1. The J segment lost 7 bases and the V segment lost 4 bases, leaving 13 bases of the junction unmatched. From germline, CDR1 is SGHRS and CDR2 YFSETQ. The CDR3 is 15 residues long. Here the CDR3 reads CASSLHADRGAEQYF. CDR3 DNA sequence: TGCGCCAGCAGCCTCCACGCCGACAGGGGTGCTGAGCAGTACTTC.

The gene calls are TRBV27 and TRBJ1-3; 8 positions match TRBD1. J gave up 2 bases and V 4 bases, and 7 bases lay outside the gene matches. CDR3 length equals 16 residues. Germline CDR1 MNHEY, CDR2 SMNVEV (reference sequence). CDR3 nucleotides: TGTGCCAGCAGTTCAACCCAGGGGGCGCCTGGAAACACCATATATTTT. This sequence encodes CASSSTQGAPGNTIYF.

The V gene is TRBV2, the J gene TRBJ2-2; TRBD2 is a possible D gene (5 bases). The length of the CDR3 is 14 residues. Germline V gene lookup returns CDR1 SNHLY and CDR2 FYNNEI. V was shortened by 6 bases and J by 0 bases, with 8 bases between the two germline ends. CDR3 nucleotides: TGTGCCAGCAGCGAGGGTCCGAACACCGGGGAGCTGTTTTTT. It is translated as CASSEGPNTGELFF.

The chain joins TRBV6-1 to TRBJ2-5; TRBD2 might be the D (5 bases). The CDR3 loop spans 13 amino acids. Looked up from germline, CDR1 is MNHNS and CDR2 is SASEGT. Trimming shortened V by 4 bases and J by 5 bases, and 11 bases separated the two germline ends. This CDR3 reads CASSAGGYETQYF. The CDR3 nucleotides read TGTGCCAGCAGTGCAGGAGGTTACGAGACCCAGTACTTC.

This chain connects TRBV2 to TRBJ2-3; the match to TRBD2 covers 12 bases. Germline assignment: CDR1 SNHLY and CDR2 FYNNEI. CDR3 length equals 14 residues. V lost 8 bases to trimming and J lost 8 bases; unmatched junction nucleotides: 8. The CDR3 region is CASGGELAGGTQYF. The DNA of the CDR3 is TGTGCCAGCGGGGGAGAACTAGCGGGAGGTACGCAGTATTTT.

The gene calls are TRBV2 and TRBJ2-3, with D possibly TRBD2 on 6 matching bases. This CDR3 is built from 16 residues. From germline, CDR1 is SNHLY and CDR2 FYNNEI. Trimming removed 1 base at V and 0 bases at J, with 11 bases between. The CDR3 is CASSEGAAGSTDTQYF. DNA for the CDR3: TGTGCCAGCAGTGAAGGGGCCGCGGGAAGCACAGATACGCAGTATTTT.

This clone was detected only once. The chain joins TRBV5-1 to TRBJ2-1; the match to TRBD2 covers 8 bases. This CDR3 contains 17 residues. The trim removed 0 bases at V and 8 bases at J, leaving 13 bases unmatched. Looked up from germline, CDR1 is SGHRS and CDR2 is YFSETQ. This CDR3 reads CASSLESSGYLRDEQFF. The CDR3 bases are TGCGCCAGCAGCTTGGAGTCTAGCGGGTACCTACGGGATGAGCAGTTCTTC.

Only one count was recorded for this clone. One end of the junction fails to match germline, which may point to a read error. The J gene is TRBJ2-5, the V gene TRBV7-9, with 8 bases that match TRBD2. Germline loops: CDR1 SEHNR, CDR2 FQNEAQ (reference sequence). The CDR3 is 15 residues long. The CDR3 sequence: CSSSSRTSPGGTQYF. CDR3 coding DNA: TGTTCCAGCAGCTCCCGGACTAGCCCGGGTGGGACCCAGTACTTC. The entire variable domain, with the rest obtained from reference TRBV7-9 and TRBJ2-5, is as follows: DTGVSQNPRHKITKRGQNVTFRCDPISEHNRLYWYRQTLGQGPEFLTYFQNEAQLEKSRLLSDRFSAERPKGSFSTLEIQRTEQGDSAMYLCSSSSRTSPGGTQYFGPGTRLLVL.